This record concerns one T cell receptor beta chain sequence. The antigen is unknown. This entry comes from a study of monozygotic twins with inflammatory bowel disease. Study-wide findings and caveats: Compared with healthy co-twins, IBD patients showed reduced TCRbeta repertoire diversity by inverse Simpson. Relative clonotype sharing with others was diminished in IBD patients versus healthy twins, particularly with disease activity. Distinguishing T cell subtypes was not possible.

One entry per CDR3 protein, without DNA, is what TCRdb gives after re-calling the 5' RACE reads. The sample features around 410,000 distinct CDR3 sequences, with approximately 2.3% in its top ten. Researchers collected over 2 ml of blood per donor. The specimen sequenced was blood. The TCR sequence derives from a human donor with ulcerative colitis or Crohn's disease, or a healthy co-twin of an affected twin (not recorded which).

The CDR3 protein is CASSAPLAGANEQFF. The chain joins TRBV12-3 or TRBV12-4 to TRBJ2-1; the D call of TRBD2 rests on TCRdb alone, since no DNA is present to check it. The CDR3 covers 15 residues.